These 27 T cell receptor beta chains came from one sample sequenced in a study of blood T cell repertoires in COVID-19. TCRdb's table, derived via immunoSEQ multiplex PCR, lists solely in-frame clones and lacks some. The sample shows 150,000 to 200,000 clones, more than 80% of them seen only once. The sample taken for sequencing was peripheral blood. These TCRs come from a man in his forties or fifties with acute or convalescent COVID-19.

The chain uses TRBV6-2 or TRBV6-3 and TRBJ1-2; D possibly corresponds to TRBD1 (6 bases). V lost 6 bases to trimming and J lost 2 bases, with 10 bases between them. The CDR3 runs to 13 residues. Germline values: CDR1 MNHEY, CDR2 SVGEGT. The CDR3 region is CASSPQGNYGYTF. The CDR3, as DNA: TGTGCCAGCAGCCCACAGGGAAACTATGGCTACACCTTC.

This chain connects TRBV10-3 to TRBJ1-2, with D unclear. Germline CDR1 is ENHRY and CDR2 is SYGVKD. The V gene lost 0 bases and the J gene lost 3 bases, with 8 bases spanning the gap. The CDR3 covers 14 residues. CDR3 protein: CAISESGVHYGYTF. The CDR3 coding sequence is TGTGCCATCAGTGAGTCCGGGGTTCACTATGGCTACACCTTC.

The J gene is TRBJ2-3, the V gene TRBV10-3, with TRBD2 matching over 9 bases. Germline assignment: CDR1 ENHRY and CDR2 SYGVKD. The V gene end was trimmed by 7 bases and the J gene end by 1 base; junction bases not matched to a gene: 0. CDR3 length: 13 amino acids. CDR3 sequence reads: CAITSGGTDTQYF. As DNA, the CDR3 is TGTGCCATCACTAGCGGGGGCACAGATACGCAGTATTTT.

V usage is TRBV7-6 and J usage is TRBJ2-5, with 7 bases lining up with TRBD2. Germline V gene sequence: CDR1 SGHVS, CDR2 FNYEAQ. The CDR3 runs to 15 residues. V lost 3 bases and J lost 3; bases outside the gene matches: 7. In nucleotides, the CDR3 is TGTGCCAGCAGCTTGAAGGAAGCGGGAAAAGAGACCCAGTACTTC. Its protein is CASSLKEAGKETQYF. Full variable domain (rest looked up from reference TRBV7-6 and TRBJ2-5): GAGVSQSPRYKVTKRGQDVALRCDPISGHVSLYWYRQALGQGPEFLTYFNYEAQQDKSGLPNDRFSAERPEGSISTLTIQRTEQRDSAMYRCASSLKEAGKETQYFGPGTRLLVL.

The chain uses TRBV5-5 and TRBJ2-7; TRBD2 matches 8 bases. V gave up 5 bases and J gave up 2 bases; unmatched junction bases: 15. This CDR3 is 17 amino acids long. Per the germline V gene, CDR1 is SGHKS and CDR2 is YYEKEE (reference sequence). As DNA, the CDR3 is TGTGCCAGCAGACCAAGCGCGAGCGGGAGACCCACCTACGAGCAGTACTTC. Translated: CASRPSASGRPTYEQYF.

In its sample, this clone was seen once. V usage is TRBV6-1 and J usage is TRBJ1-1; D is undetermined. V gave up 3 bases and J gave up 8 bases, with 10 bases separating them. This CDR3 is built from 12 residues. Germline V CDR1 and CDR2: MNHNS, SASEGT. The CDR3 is CASSDVPGEAFF. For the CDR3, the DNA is TGTGCCAGCAGTGATGTACCAGGAGAAGCTTTCTTT.

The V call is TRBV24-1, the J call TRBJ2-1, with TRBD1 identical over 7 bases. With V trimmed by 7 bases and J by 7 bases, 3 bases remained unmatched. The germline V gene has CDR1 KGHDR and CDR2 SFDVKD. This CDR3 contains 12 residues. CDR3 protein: CATSLTGNEQFF. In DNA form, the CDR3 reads TGTGCCACCAGCCTGACAGGGAATGAGCAGTTCTTC.

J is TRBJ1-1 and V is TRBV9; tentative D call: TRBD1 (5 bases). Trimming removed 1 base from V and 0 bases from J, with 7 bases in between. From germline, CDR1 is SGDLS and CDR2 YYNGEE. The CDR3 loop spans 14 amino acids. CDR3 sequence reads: CASSVQGMNTEAFF. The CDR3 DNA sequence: TGTGCCAGCAGCGTACAGGGTATGAACACTGAAGCTTTCTTT.

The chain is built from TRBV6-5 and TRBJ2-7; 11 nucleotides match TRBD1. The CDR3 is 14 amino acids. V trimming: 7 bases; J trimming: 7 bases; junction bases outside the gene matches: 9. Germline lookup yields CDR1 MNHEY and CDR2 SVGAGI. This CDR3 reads CASNPWGQGEEQYV. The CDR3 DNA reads TGTGCCAGCAACCCCTGGGGACAGGGGGAAGAGCAGTACGTC.

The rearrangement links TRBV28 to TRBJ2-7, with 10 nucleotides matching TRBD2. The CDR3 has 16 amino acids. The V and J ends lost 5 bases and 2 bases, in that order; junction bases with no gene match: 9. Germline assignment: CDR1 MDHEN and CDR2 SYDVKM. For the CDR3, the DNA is TGTGCCAGCAGTCCACCGGGACTAGCGTTTGCCTACGAGCAGTACTTC. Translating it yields CASSPPGLAFAYEQYF.

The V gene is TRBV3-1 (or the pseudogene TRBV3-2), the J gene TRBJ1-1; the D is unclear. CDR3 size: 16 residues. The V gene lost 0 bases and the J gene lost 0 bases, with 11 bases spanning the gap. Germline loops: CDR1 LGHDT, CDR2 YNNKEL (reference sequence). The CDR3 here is CASSQDGGRVNTEAFF. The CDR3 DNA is TGTGCCAGCAGCCAAGACGGCGGCCGTGTGAACACTGAAGCTTTCTTT.

In nucleotides, the CDR3 is TGCGCCAGCAGCACGGGACAGAATACCTACGAGCAGTACTTC. Translating it yields CASSTGQNTYEQYF. The chain combines TRBV5-1 with TRBJ2-7; 7 bases align to TRBD1. Germline V gene sequence: CDR1 SGHRS, CDR2 YFSETQ. V lost 4 bases to trimming and J lost 2 bases; unmatched junction nucleotides: 6. The CDR3 is 14 amino acids.

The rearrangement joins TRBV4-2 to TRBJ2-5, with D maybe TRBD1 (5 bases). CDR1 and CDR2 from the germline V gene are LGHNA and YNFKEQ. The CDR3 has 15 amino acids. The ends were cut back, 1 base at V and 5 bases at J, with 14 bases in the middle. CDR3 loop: CASSQVGRVGETQYF. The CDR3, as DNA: TGTGCCAGCAGCCAAGTGGGCAGGGTCGGTGAGACCCAGTACTTC.

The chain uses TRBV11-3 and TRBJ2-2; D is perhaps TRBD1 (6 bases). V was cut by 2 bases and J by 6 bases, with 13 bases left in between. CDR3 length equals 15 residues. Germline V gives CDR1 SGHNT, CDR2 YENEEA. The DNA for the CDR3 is TGTGCCAGCAGCTTAAGAGACAAGGGGGCCGGGGAGCTGTTTTTT. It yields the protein CASSLRDKGAGELFF.

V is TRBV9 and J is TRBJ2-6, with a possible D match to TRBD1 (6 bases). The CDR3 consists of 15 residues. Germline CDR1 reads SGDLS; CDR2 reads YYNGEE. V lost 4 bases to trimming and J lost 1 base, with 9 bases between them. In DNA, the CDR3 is TGTGCCAGCAGCCCCGGGACATCTGGGGCCAACGTCCTGACTTTC. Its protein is CASSPGTSGANVLTF.

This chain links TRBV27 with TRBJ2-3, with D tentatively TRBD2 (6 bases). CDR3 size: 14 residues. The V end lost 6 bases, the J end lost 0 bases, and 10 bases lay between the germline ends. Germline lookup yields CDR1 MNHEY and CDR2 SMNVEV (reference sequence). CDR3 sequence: CASRVAASTDTQYF. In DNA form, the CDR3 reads TGTGCCAGCAGAGTAGCGGCTAGCACAGATACGCAGTATTTT.

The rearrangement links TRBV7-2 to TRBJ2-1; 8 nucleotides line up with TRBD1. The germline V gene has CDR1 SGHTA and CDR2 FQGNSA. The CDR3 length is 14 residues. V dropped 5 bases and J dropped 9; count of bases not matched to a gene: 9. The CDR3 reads CASSLVQGVVEQFF. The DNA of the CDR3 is TGTGCCAGCAGCCTCGTACAGGGGGTGGTTGAGCAGTTCTTC.

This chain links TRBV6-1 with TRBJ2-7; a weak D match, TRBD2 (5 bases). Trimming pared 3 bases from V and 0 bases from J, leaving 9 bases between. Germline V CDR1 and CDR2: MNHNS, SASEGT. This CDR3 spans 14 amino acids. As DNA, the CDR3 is TGTGCCAGCAGTGAGAAGCGGAGCTCCTACGAGCAGTACTTC. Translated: CASSEKRSSYEQYF.

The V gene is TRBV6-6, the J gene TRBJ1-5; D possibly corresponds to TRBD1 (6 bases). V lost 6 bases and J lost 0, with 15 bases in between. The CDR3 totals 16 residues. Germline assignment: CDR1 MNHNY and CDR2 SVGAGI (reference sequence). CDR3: CASRKTGTNSNQPQHF. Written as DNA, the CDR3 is TGTGCCAGCAGAAAAACCGGGACAAATAGCAATCAGCCCCAGCATTTT.

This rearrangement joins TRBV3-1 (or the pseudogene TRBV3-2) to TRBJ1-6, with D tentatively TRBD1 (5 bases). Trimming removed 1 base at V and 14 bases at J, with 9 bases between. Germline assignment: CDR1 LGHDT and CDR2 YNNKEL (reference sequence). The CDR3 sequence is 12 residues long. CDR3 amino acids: CASSQGQGSLHF. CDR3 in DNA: TGTGCCAGCAGCCAAGGTCAGGGATCCCTCCACTTT.

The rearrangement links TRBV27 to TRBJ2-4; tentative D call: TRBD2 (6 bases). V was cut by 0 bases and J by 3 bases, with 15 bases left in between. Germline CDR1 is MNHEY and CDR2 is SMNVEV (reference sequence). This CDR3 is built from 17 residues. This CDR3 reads CASSLSTPQGGKNIQYF. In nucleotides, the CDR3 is TGTGCCAGCAGTTTATCCACTCCCCAGGGAGGCAAAAACATTCAGTACTTC.

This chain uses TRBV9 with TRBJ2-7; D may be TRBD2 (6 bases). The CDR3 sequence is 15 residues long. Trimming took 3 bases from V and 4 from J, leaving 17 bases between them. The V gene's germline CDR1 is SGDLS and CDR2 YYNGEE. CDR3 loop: CASSGSQGGGYEQYF. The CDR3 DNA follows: TGTGCCAGCAGCGGCTCGCAGGGAGGAGGGTACGAGCAGTACTTC.

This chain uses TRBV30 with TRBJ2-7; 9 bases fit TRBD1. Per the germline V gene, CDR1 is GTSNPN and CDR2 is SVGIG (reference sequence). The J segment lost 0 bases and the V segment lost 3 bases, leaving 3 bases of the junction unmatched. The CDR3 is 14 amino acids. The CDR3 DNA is TGTGCCTGGAGGAAGACAGGGGGCTCCTACGAGCAGTACTTC. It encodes CAWRKTGGSYEQYF. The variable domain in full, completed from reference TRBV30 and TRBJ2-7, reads SQTIHQWPATLVQPVGSPLSLECTVEGTSNPNLYWYRQAAGRGLQLLFYSVGIGQISSEVPQNLSASRPQDRQFILSSKKLLLSDSGFYLCAWRKTGGSYEQYFGPGTRLTVT.

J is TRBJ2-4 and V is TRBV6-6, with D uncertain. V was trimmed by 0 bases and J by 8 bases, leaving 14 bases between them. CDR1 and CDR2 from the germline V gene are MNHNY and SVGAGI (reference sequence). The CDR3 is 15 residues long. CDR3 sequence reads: CASSYSSTLGDIQYF. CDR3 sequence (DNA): TGTGCCAGCAGTTACTCGTCGACCCTAGGAGACATTCAGTACTTC.

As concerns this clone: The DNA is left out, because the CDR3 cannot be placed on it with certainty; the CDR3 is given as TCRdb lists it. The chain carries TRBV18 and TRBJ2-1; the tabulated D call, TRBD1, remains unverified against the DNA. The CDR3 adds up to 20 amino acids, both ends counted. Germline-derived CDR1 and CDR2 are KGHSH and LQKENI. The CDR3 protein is CASSQQGRVGMSSSSSRQFF.

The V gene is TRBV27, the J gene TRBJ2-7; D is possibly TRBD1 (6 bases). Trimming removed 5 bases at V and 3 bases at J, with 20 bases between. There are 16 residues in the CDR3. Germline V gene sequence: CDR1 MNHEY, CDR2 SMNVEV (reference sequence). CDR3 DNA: TGTGCCAGCAGTACGCCACCGGGACAAGGAGACTACGAGCAGTACTTC. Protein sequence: CASSTPPGQGDYEQYF.

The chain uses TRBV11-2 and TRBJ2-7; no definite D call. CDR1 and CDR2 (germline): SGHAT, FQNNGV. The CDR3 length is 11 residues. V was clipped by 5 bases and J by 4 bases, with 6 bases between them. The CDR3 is CASSLYYEQYF. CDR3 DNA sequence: TGTGCCAGCAGCCTTTATTACGAGCAGTACTTC. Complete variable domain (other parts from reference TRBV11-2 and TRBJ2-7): EAGVAQSPRYKIIEKRQSVAFWCNPISGHATLYWYQQILGQGPKLLIQFQNNGVVDDSQLPKDRFSAERLKGVDSTLKIQPAKLEDSAVYLCASSLYYEQYFGPGTRLTVT.